This T cell receptor beta chain was sequenced during a study of control samples from healthy donors and cancer patients. V shed 3 bases, J shed 3 bases, and the junction held 9 bases outside the gene matches. Germline CDR1 and CDR2: SGDLS and YYNGEE. The CDR3 extends over 15 amino acids. Sequencing was performed with immunoSEQ multiplex PCR; in TCRdb, only in-frame clones are kept and a portion is missing. The repertoire holds approximately 190,000 clones, with roughly nine tenths as singletons. This receptor was identified in a man under 40 in good health. The V gene is TRBV9, the J gene TRBJ2-7; 7 nucleotides align to TRBD2. The sample was blood. The CDR3 is CASSASSGLVYEQYF. As DNA, the CDR3 is TGTGCCAGCAGCGCCTCCTCCGGACTAGTCTACGAGCAGTACTTC.